These 26 T cell receptor beta chains were sequenced from one sample in a study of blood T cell repertoires in COVID-19 (TCRdb year 2020). Libraries were prepared through the immunoSEQ multiplex PCR assay. The immuneACCESS repertoire file appears here via TCRdb, limited to in-frame rearrangements. These files lack a portion of the clones; in checked studies, under half of the deficit traces to unresolved V genes, and the cause of the others is not known. The sample table shows some 32,000 clones, and almost 90% are seen once. 20% to 30% of the sample comes from the top ten. The sample taken for sequencing was peripheral blood. All receptors come from a human donor in a cohort sampled during active COVID-19.

The chain links TRBV19 to TRBJ1-2; D gene uncertain. Germline V gene lookup returns CDR1 LNHDA and CDR2 SQIVND (reference sequence). V dropped 3 bases and J dropped 2 bases, with 7 bases sitting between them. The CDR3 contains 13 residues. The CDR3 DNA reads TGTGCCAGTAGTATGGGCCTAAACTATGGCTACACCTTC. It is translated as CASSMGLNYGYTF. The full variable domain, rest sourced from reference TRBV19 and TRBJ1-2, is DGGITQSPKYLFRKEGQNVTLSCEQNLNHDAMYWYRQDPGQGLRLIYYSQIVNDFQKGDIAEGYSVSREKKESFPLTVTSAQKNPTAFYLCASSMGLNYGYTFGSGTRLTVV.

This clone was seen only a few times. The CDR3 spells CASLGTGAGNTIYF. CDR3 coding DNA: TGTGCCAGCTTAGGGACAGGGGCTGGAAACACCATATATTTT. The chain carries TRBV11-2 and TRBJ1-3, with 10 bases lining up with TRBD1. CDR1 and CDR2 (germline): SGHAT, FQNNGV. With 8 bases clipped from V and 2 bases from J, the junction kept 3 bases outside the gene matches. The CDR3 has 14 amino acids.

The chain recombines TRBV5-4 with TRBJ1-1; no reliable D call. V was shortened by 2 bases and J by 11 bases, with 19 bases between the two germline ends. The CDR3 extends over 14 amino acids. CDR1 and CDR2 from the germline V gene are SGHNT and YYREEE (reference sequence). DNA of the CDR3: TGTGCCAGCAGCTTCAAGAACGTTCGTGGGCAGGCTTTCTTT. Protein product: CASSFKNVRGQAFF.

The rearrangement joins TRBV7-2 to TRBJ2-4; the match to TRBD2 covers 11 bases. Germline V gene lookup returns CDR1 SGHTA and CDR2 FQGNSA. Trimming removed 5 bases from V and 4 bases from J; junction bases left unmatched: 4. CDR3 length: 15 amino acids. This CDR3 reads CASSARLAGKNIQYF. Here the CDR3 DNA reads TGTGCCAGCAGCGCCAGACTAGCGGGGAAAAACATTCAGTACTTC.

This clone has a handful of counts. The rearrangement uses TRBV5-1 and TRBJ2-1; 7 nucleotides agree with TRBD2. Per the germline V gene, CDR1 is SGHRS and CDR2 is YFSETQ. V lost 0 bases to trimming and J lost 2 bases; unmatched junction nucleotides: 5. This CDR3 has 16 amino acids. The CDR3 protein is CASSLALRGAYNEQFF. The CDR3 DNA reads TGCGCCAGCAGCTTGGCCCTACGGGGGGCCTACAATGAGCAGTTCTTC. Full variable domain (outside the CDR3, taken from reference TRBV5-1 and TRBJ2-1): KAGVTQTPRYLIKTRGQQVTLSCSPISGHRSVSWYQQTPGQGLQFLFEYFSETQRNKGNFPGRFSGRQFSNSRSEMNVSTLELGDSALYLCASSLALRGAYNEQFFGPGTRLTVL.

The chain has TRBV6-5 and TRBJ2-5, with 8 bases that match TRBD1. There are 13 residues in the CDR3. The ends lost 6 bases at V and 5 bases at J; junction bases unmatched: 5. Looked up from germline, CDR1 is MNHEY and CDR2 is SVGAGI. CDR3 protein: CASRETGVETQYF. The CDR3 DNA is TGTGCCAGCAGGGAGACAGGGGTGGAGACCCAGTACTTC.

The chain combines TRBV18 with TRBJ2-3; 7 bases are a match to TRBD2. Germline V gene lookup returns CDR1 KGHSH and CDR2 LQKENI. V trimming: 7 bases; J trimming: 4 bases; junction bases outside the gene matches: 11. There are 15 residues in the CDR3. The CDR3 spells CASFYGGTGADTQYF. The CDR3 nucleotides are TGTGCCAGCTTCTACGGGGGGACTGGGGCAGATACGCAGTATTTT. The complete variable domain, with remaining parts taken from reference TRBV18 and TRBJ2-3, reads NAGVMQNPRHLVRRRGQEARLRCSPMKGHSHVYWYRQLPEEGLKFMVYLQKENIIDESGMPKERFSAEFPKEGPSILRIQQVVRGDSAAYFCASFYGGTGADTQYFGPGTRLTVL.

The rearrangement joins TRBV5-1 to TRBJ2-6, with 11 bases fitting TRBD1. The V and J ends lost 2 bases and 1 base, in that order; junction bases with no gene match: 8. CDR1 SGHRS and CDR2 YFSETQ come from the germline V gene. This CDR3 spans 19 amino acids. The CDR3 spells CASSLSGTGGKSGANVLTF. The CDR3 region has the DNA TGCGCCAGCAGCTTAAGCGGGACAGGGGGTAAATCTGGGGCCAACGTCCTGACTTTC. Combining the CDR3 with reference TRBV5-1 and TRBJ2-6 gives the whole variable domain KAGVTQTPRYLIKTRGQQVTLSCSPISGHRSVSWYQQTPGQGLQFLFEYFSETQRNKGNFPGRFSGRQFSNSRSEMNVSTLELGDSALYLCASSLSGTGGKSGANVLTFGAGSRLTVL.

This clone is a singleton in its sample. In nucleotides, the CDR3 is TGTGCCAGCAGCTTGGGATCAGGACAGGTGTTGGGGGAAAAACTGTTTTTT. Amino acids: CASSLGSGQVLGEKLFF. The chain employs TRBV5-5 and TRBJ1-4; 7 nucleotides match TRBD1. Germline V gene sequence: CDR1 SGHKS, CDR2 YYEKEE (reference sequence). The CDR3 spans 17 residues. Losses at the gene ends were 0 bases for V and 8 bases for J; bases not matched to a gene: 13. Looking up the rest from reference TRBV5-5 and TRBJ1-4 gives the full variable domain: DAGVTQSPTHLIKTRGQQVTLRCSPISGHKSVSWYQQVLGQGPQFIFQYYEKEERGRGNFPDRFSARQFPNYSSELNVNALLLGDSALYLCASSLGSGQVLGEKLFFGSGTQLSVL.

In DNA, the CDR3 is TGCGCCAGCAGCTCTGGACAGGGAGGTTTTTACGGCTACACCTTC. It codes for CASSSGQGGFYGYTF. The chain joins TRBV5-1 to TRBJ1-2; 8 nucleotides match TRBD1. Germline CDR1 is SGHRS and CDR2 is YFSETQ. V lost 3 bases, J lost 8 bases, and 12 bases stayed unmatched. CDR3 size: 15 residues.

The chain carries TRBV7-3 and TRBJ2-1; no clear D. Germline V CDR1 and CDR2: SGHTA, FQGTGA. This CDR3 contains 14 residues. V lost 1 base to trimming and J lost 9 bases, with 13 bases between them. The CDR3 coding sequence is TGTGCCAGCAGCTTAAACCGTGGCGGCTTTGAGCAGTTCTTC. Translated: CASSLNRGGFEQFF.

The chain uses TRBV15 and TRBJ2-2, with TRBD2 as a possible D gene (6 bases). The V end lost 9 bases, the J end lost 0 bases, and 11 bases lay between the germline ends. CDR1 is LNHNV and CDR2 is YYDKDF in the germline V gene (reference sequence). The CDR3 is 14 amino acids. Here the CDR3 reads CATRRGPNTGELFF. DNA for the CDR3: TGTGCCACGCGGCGGGGCCCGAACACCGGGGAGCTGTTTTTT.

The rearrangement links TRBV5-6 to TRBJ2-5; D is uncertain. Trimming cost V 5 bases and J 5 bases, with 13 bases left between them. This CDR3 is 13 amino acids long. The germline CDR1 and CDR2 sequences are SGHDT and YYEEEE. CDR3 bases: TGTGCCAGCAGTCTCGGTAGCTTGGAGACCCAGTACTTC. It encodes CASSLGSLETQYF. The full variable domain, with the rest looked up from reference TRBV5-6 and TRBJ2-5, is DAGVTQSPTHLIKTRGQQVTLRCSPKSGHDTVSWYQQALGQGPQFIFQYYEEEERQRGNFPDRFSGHQFPNYSSELNVNALLLGDSALYLCASSLGSLETQYFGPGTRLLVL.

This clone was seen once. The chain employs TRBV7-3 and TRBJ2-4; D is unresolved. Trimming stripped 6 bases from V and 0 bases from J, with 24 bases between. The germline CDR1 and CDR2 sequences are SGHTA and FQGTGA. The CDR3 contains 19 residues. The CDR3, as DNA: TGTGCCAGCAGTCAAGCACGATCTGATAAAAAACTAGCCAAAAACATTCAGTACTTC. It translates to CASSQARSDKKLAKNIQYF.

The chain couples TRBV15 to TRBJ1-1; D is unclear. CDR3 length: 13 residues. V lost 0 bases, J lost 7 bases, and 9 bases lay in between. Per germline, CDR1 LNHNV and CDR2 YYDKDF (reference sequence). The CDR3 nucleotides read TGTGCCACCAGCAGAGACAGGAAAAGTGAAGCTTTCTTT. It encodes CATSRDRKSEAFF.

The chain carries TRBV4-2 and TRBJ1-2, with D uncertain. The CDR3 has 16 residues. Germline V gene sequence: CDR1 LGHNA, CDR2 YNFKEQ. The V gene lost 0 bases and the J gene lost 6 bases, with 17 bases spanning the gap. Here the CDR3 reads CASSQESAYSSDGYTF. CDR3 nucleotide sequence: TGTGCCAGCAGCCAAGAGTCGGCCTACTCTAGCGATGGCTACACCTTC.

The V and J genes are TRBV9 and TRBJ2-1; 12 bases fit TRBD1. There are 17 residues in the CDR3. Germline V CDR1 and CDR2: SGDLS, YYNGEE. The V gene end was trimmed by 4 bases and the J gene end by 5 bases; junction bases not matched to a gene: 10. For the CDR3, the DNA is TGTGCCAGCAGCCTCGGGACAGGGGGCCTTGCAAACAATGAGCAGTTCTTC. This translates into CASSLGTGGLANNEQFF.

This rearrangement joins TRBV30 to TRBJ1-5; no definite D call. With 5 bases removed from V and 0 bases from J, the gap between germline ends came to 8 bases. Per the germline V gene, CDR1 is GTSNPN and CDR2 is SVGIG (reference sequence). This CDR3 has 13 residues. DNA of the CDR3: TGTGCCTGGGCCCACAGTAGCAATCAGCCCCAGCATTTT. It is translated as CAWAHSSNQPQHF.

The chain uses TRBV7-8 and TRBJ2-1, with 8 bases matching TRBD2. Trimming cost V 1 base and J 5 bases; bases outside gene matches: 4. The CDR3 totals 15 residues. The germline V gene has CDR1 SGHVS and CDR2 FQNEAQ. The CDR3 loop is CASSLDAGGHNEQFF. CDR3 DNA: TGTGCCAGCAGCTTAGATGCGGGGGGCCACAATGAGCAGTTCTTC. The full variable domain, its missing parts supplied by reference TRBV7-8 and TRBJ2-1, is GAGVSQSPRYKVAKRGQDVALRCDPISGHVSLFWYQQALGQGPEFLTYFQNEAQLDKSGLPSDRFFAERPEGSVSTLKIQRTQQEDSAVYLCASSLDAGGHNEQFFGPGTRLTVL.

This chain links TRBV6-5 with TRBJ1-5, with D tentatively TRBD1 (6 bases). The CDR3 spans 14 residues. V gave up 7 bases and J gave up 6 bases, with 16 bases separating them. The germline V gene has CDR1 MNHEY and CDR2 SVGAGI. The CDR3 reads CASILQGWPQPQHF. CDR3 nucleotides: TGTGCCAGCATCCTACAGGGTTGGCCTCAGCCCCAGCATTTT.

The CDR3 sequence is CASSTRTGGTGEQFF. CDR3 DNA sequence: TGTGCCAGTAGTACCCGGACAGGGGGTACGGGTGAGCAGTTCTTC. This sequence joins TRBV19 and TRBJ2-1, with 10 bases lining up with TRBD1. The V and J ends lost 4 bases and 9 bases, in that order; junction bases with no gene match: 9. The CDR3 contains 15 residues. In germline, CDR1 is LNHDA, CDR2 SQIVND (reference sequence).

This chain joins TRBV30 and TRBJ2-5; TRBD2 matches at 8 bases. This CDR3 region has 14 residues. From germline, CDR1 is GTSNPN and CDR2 SVGIG (reference sequence). Germline trimming cut 6 bases from V and 2 bases from J; bases unmatched to any gene: 8. The CDR3 loop is CACHGSGGQETQYF. Written as DNA, the CDR3 is TGTGCCTGCCACGGGAGCGGGGGTCAAGAGACCCAGTACTTC. Full variable domain (missing parts from reference TRBV30 and TRBJ2-5): SQTIHQWPATLVQPVGSPLSLECTVEGTSNPNLYWYRQAAGRGLQLLFYSVGIGQISSEVPQNLSASRPQDRQFILSSKKLLLSDSGFYLCACHGSGGQETQYFGPGTRLLVL.

This chain joins TRBV9 and TRBJ2-3, with 12 nucleotides matching TRBD2. Trimming took 0 bases from V and 3 from J; bases not matched to a gene: 2. This CDR3 region has 16 residues. The germline gives CDR1 SGDLS, CDR2 YYNGEE. The CDR3: CASSVELAGGTDTQYF. The CDR3 DNA follows: TGTGCCAGCAGCGTAGAACTAGCGGGGGGAACAGATACGCAGTATTTT.

This chain joins TRBV5-1 and TRBJ2-3; maybe TRBD2 (5 bases). Trimming took off 0 bases at V and 2 bases at J, with 13 bases between the two ends. The CDR3 contains 16 residues. Germline loops: CDR1 SGHRS, CDR2 YFSETQ. The CDR3 sequence is CASSLGTGSTTDTQYF. The CDR3 DNA reads as TGCGCCAGCAGCTTGGGCACGGGGTCGACCACAGATACGCAGTATTTT.

The J gene is TRBJ2-7, the V gene TRBV5-1; D call uncertain. The CDR3 sequence is 13 residues long. Trimming took off 0 bases at V and 3 bases at J, with 7 bases between the two ends. Germline values: CDR1 SGHRS, CDR2 YFSETQ. The CDR3 DNA reads as TGCGCCAGCAGCTTGGCGAACAACTACGAGCAGTACTTC. Translating it yields CASSLANNYEQYF.

This clone was counted between two and nine times. This chain uses TRBV6-4 with TRBJ1-3; D not resolved. The CDR3 has 18 residues. The germline V gene encodes CDR1 MRHNA and CDR2 SNTAGT. The V end lost 7 bases, the J end lost 2 bases, and 24 bases lay between the germline ends. CDR3 sequence reads: CASTQPGNQVPPGNTIYF. The CDR3 DNA follows: TGTGCCAGCACCCAACCGGGGAATCAGGTTCCCCCTGGAAACACCATATATTTT.